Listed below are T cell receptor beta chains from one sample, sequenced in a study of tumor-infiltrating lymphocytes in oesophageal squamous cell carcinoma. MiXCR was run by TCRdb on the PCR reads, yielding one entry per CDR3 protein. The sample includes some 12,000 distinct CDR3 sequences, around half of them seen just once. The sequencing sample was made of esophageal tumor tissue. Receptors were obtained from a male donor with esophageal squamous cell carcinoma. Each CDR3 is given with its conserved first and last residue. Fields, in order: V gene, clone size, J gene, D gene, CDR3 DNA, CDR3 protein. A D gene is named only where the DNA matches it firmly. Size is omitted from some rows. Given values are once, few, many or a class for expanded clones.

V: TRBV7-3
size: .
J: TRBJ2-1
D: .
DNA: TGTGCCAGCAGTTCCTCTGACCTACCACCGCAGTTCTTC
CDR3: CASSSSDLPPQFF

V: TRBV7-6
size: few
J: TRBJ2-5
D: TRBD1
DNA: TGTGCCAGCAGCTTAGCGACAGGGGTAGAGACCCAGTACTTC
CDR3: CASSLATGVETQYF

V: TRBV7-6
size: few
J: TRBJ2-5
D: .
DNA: TGTGCCAGCAGCTTAGCGGGAGGGGGAGAGACCCAGTACTTC
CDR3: CASSLAGGGETQYF

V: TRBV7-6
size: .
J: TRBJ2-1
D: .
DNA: TGTGCCAGCAGCTCGGCGGGACGGCAAATGAAGCAGTTCTTC
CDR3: CASSSAGRQMKQFF

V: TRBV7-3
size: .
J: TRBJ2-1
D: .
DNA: TGTGCCAGCAGCCGGGACTTCAGCTCCTACAATGAGCAGTTCTTC
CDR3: CASSRDFSSYNEQFF

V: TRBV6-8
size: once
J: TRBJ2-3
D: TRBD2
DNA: TGTGCCAGCAGTTACCCCGGGACTAGCGGGGGGGGTCAGTATTTT
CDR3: CASSYPGTSGGGQYF

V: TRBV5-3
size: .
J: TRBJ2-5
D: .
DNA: TGTGCCACCGCACAGGGTCCAGGAGAGACCCAGTACTTC
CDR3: CATAQGPGETQYF

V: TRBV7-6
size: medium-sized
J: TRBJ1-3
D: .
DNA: TGTGCCAGCAGCCCCGTAGGCTTCTCTGGAAACACCATATATTTT
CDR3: CASSPVGFSGNTIYF

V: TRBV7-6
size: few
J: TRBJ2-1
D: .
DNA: TGTGCCAGCAGCTTAAGCGGCAATGAGCAGTTCTTC
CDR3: CASSLSGNEQFF

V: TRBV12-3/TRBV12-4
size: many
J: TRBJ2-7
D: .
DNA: TGTGCCAGCAACAGGAGGGACGGGACCTACGAGCAGTACTTC
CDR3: CASNRRDGTYEQYF

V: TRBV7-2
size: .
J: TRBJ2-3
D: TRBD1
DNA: TGTGCCAGCAGCACCGACAGGGGTGCAGATACGCAGTATTTT
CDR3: CASSTDRGADTQYF

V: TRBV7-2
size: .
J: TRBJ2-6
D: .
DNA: TGTGCCAGCAGCTTTCTACCTCGGACAGCTTCTGGGGCCAACGTCCTGACTTTC
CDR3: CASSFLPRTASGANVLTF

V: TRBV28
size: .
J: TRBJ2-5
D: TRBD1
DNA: TGTGCCAGCAGTTTATGGGTCAGGGGGCGACAAGAGACCCAGTACTTC
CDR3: CASSLWVRGRQETQYF

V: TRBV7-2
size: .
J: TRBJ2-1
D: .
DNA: TGTGCCAGCAGTTCAACCTCACGAGGCTACGAGCAGTTCTTC
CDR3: CASSSTSRGYEQFF

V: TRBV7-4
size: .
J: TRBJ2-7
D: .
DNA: TGTGCCAGCAGCTCCTACGAGCAGTACTTC
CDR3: CASSSYEQYF

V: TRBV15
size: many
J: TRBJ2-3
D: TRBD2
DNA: TGTGCCTCTCGAGCGGGAGTGGCAGATACGCAGTATTTT
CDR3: CASRAGVADTQYF

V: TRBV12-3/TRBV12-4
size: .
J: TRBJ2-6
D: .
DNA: TGTGCCAGCACCGCTCGAACTGGGGCCAACGTCCTGACTTTC
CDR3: CASTARTGANVLTF

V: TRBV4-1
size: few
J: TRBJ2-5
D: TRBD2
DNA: TGCGCCAGCAGCCAAGCCAGCGGGAGGGCAGAGACCCAGTACTTC
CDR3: CASSQASGRAETQYF